The 30 T cell receptor beta chains presented below share a single source sample, sequenced in a study of T cells after somatic rescue of genetic block. Method: immunoSEQ multiplex PCR; TCRdb's copy keeps in-frame clones and lacks some. Here the sample spans more than 65,000 clones, approximately 90% being singletons. The sample comprised peripheral blood mononuclear cells (PBMCs). The source of these receptors is a man younger than 45.

This clone was picked up one time. This chain connects TRBV5-1 to TRBJ2-7; TRBD1 matches 7 bases. V trimming: 1 base; J trimming: 2 bases; junction bases outside the gene matches: 6. Germline V lookup: CDR1 SGHRS, CDR2 YFSETQ. The CDR3 consists of 15 residues. DNA for the CDR3: TGCGCCAGCAGCTTGCAGGGAACAGGGGCCTACGAGCAGTACTTC. Translation gives CASSLQGTGAYEQYF.

This clone was seen only once. The rearrangement joins TRBV7-2 to TRBJ2-7; D is uncertain. This CDR3 contains 13 residues. V dropped 5 bases and J dropped 2 bases, with 10 bases sitting between them. CDR1 and CDR2 from the germline V gene are SGHTA and FQGNSA. CDR3 region: CASSRDHPYEQYF. The CDR3 nucleotides are TGTGCCAGCAGCCGCGATCACCCCTACGAGCAGTACTTC.

The V call is TRBV28, the J call TRBJ2-3; the match to TRBD1 covers 11 bases. The CDR3 consists of 17 residues. V shed 6 bases, J shed 2 bases, and the junction held 10 bases outside the gene matches. The germline V gene has CDR1 MDHEN and CDR2 SYDVKM. CDR3 coding DNA: TGTGCCAGCAGGCCGGACAGGGGGCAAACCCTCACAGATACGCAGTATTTT. This codes for CASRPDRGQTLTDTQYF.

This chain links TRBV7-2 with TRBJ2-5; tentatively, D is TRBD2 (5 bases). CDR1 and CDR2 (germline): SGHTA, FQGNSA. CDR3 length: 15 amino acids. V dropped 2 bases and J dropped 5 bases, with 15 bases sitting between them. CDR3: CASSLQRQWRETQYF. Written as DNA, the CDR3 is TGTGCCAGCAGCTTACAGCGGCAGTGGCGGGAGACCCAGTACTTC.

This chain connects TRBV5-4 to TRBJ2-7; TRBD1 agrees at 9 bases. Germline CDR1 is SGHNT and CDR2 is YYREEE (reference sequence). V was clipped by 3 bases and J by 0 bases; unmatched bases: 4. This CDR3 spans 15 amino acids. As DNA, the CDR3 is TGTGCCAGCAGCTGGGGACAGGGTCACTCCTACGAGCAGTACTTC. Protein: CASSWGQGHSYEQYF.

The CDR3 nucleotides read TGTGCCAGCAGCTTAGAGACAGGGATAAGCGTGCAGCCCCAGCATTTT. Its translation is CASSLETGISVQPQHF. The J gene is TRBJ1-5, the V gene TRBV7-8, with 7 bases matching TRBD1. Germline V CDR1 and CDR2: SGHVS, FQNEAQ. The CDR3 has 16 amino acids. V lost 1 base to trimming and J lost 7 bases; unmatched junction nucleotides: 10. Full variable domain (outside the CDR3, taken from reference TRBV7-8 and TRBJ1-5): GAGVSQSPRYKVAKRGQDVALRCDPISGHVSLFWYQQALGQGPEFLTYFQNEAQLDKSGLPSDRFFAERPEGSVSTLKIQRTQQEDSAVYLCASSLETGISVQPQHFGDGTRLSIL.

This rearrangement joins TRBV19 to TRBJ1-5, with a possible D match to TRBD1 (5 bases). V was shortened by 1 base and J by 5 bases, with 12 bases between the two germline ends. The CDR3 length is 15 residues. Per the germline V gene, CDR1 is LNHDA and CDR2 is SQIVND (reference sequence). The CDR3 region has the DNA TGTGCCAGTAGTATAGTGGGACCAACTTATCAGCCCCAGCATTTT. Translation: CASSIVGPTYQPQHF.

The chain combines TRBV28 with TRBJ2-5; 10 bases align to TRBD1. J lost 4 bases, V lost 3 bases, and 5 bases had no gene match. The germline V gene has CDR1 MDHEN and CDR2 SYDVKM. The CDR3 consists of 15 residues. The DNA for the CDR3 is TGTGCCAGCAGTTTGACGGGACAGGGGCGAGAGACCCAGTACTTC. Its translation: CASSLTGQGRETQYF.

This sequence joins TRBV7-2 and TRBJ2-5; D perhaps matches TRBD2 (5 bases). Germline assignment: CDR1 SGHTA and CDR2 FQGNSA. V was cut by 1 base and J by 7 bases, with 16 bases left in between. CDR3 length: 15 residues. The CDR3: CASSLDSLVGGTQYF. CDR3 sequence (DNA): TGTGCCAGCAGCTTAGATTCACTAGTTGGAGGGACCCAGTACTTC.

The chain links TRBV15 to TRBJ1-1; D unresolved. Trimming left V 3 bases short and J 3 bases short, with 11 bases between. This CDR3 comprises 14 residues. Germline V gene sequence: CDR1 LNHNV, CDR2 YYDKDF (reference sequence). The CDR3 DNA follows: TGTGCCACCAGCAGGGTTTATGGGGACACTGAAGCTTTCTTT. This gives the protein CATSRVYGDTEAFF.

The rearrangement joins TRBV5-1 to TRBJ1-6; D is unresolved. Germline V lookup: CDR1 SGHRS, CDR2 YFSETQ. CDR3 length equals 15 residues. V was cut by 5 bases and J by 6 bases, with 15 bases left in between. Here the CDR3 reads CASSPGLDGNSPLHF. The DNA for the CDR3 is TGCGCCAGCAGTCCGGGATTGGACGGTAATTCACCCCTCCACTTT. The whole variable domain, filled in from reference TRBV5-1 and TRBJ1-6, reads KAGVTQTPRYLIKTRGQQVTLSCSPISGHRSVSWYQQTPGQGLQFLFEYFSETQRNKGNFPGRFSGRQFSNSRSEMNVSTLELGDSALYLCASSPGLDGNSPLHFGNGTRLTVT.

The chain combines TRBV28 with TRBJ2-6; 9 nucleotides match TRBD1. This CDR3 has 17 amino acids. CDR1 is MDHEN and CDR2 is SYDVKM in the germline V gene. V lost 8 bases to trimming and J lost 3 bases; unmatched junction nucleotides: 11. The CDR3 DNA is TGTGCCAGCCGCGCTACGACAGGGGGGAATGGGGCCAACGTCCTGACTTTC. Its protein is CASRATTGGNGANVLTF.

The rearrangement uses TRBV5-6 and TRBJ1-1; D perhaps matches TRBD1 (5 bases). The germline V gene has CDR1 SGHDT and CDR2 YYEEEE. This CDR3 is built from 13 residues. V lost 2 bases and J 7 bases, leaving 12 bases between the germline ends. The CDR3 DNA follows: TGTGCCAGCAGCTTCCAATGGGGCAATGAAGCTTTCTTT. Translating gives CASSFQWGNEAFF.

This chain uses TRBV6-5 with TRBJ2-7; 7 bases fit TRBD1. The CDR3 length is 14 residues. The germline gives CDR1 MNHEY, CDR2 SVGAGI. The trim removed 2 bases at V and 2 bases at J, leaving 3 bases unmatched. CDR3 in amino acids: CASSYRQGAYEQYF. In DNA form, the CDR3 reads TGTGCCAGCAGTTACCGGCAGGGGGCCTACGAGCAGTACTTC.

The chain is built from TRBV7-9 and TRBJ1-3; a possible D gene is TRBD1 (5 bases). The V gene lost 3 bases and the J gene lost 9 bases, with 9 bases spanning the gap. This CDR3 comprises 12 residues. Per the germline V gene, CDR1 is SEHNR and CDR2 is FQNEAQ (reference sequence). The CDR3 spells CASSLAGGTIYF. The CDR3, as DNA: TGTGCCAGCAGCTTGGCTGGGGGCACCATATATTTT.

The chain is built from TRBV4-3 and TRBJ1-2, with 9 bases matching TRBD1. CDR1 and CDR2 (germline): LGHNA, YSLEER. The CDR3 runs 15 residues. With 4 bases clipped from V and 1 base from J, the junction kept 4 bases outside the gene matches. The CDR3, as DNA: TGCGCCAGCAGCCGGGACAGGGACCTTAACTATGGCTACACCTTC. Translating it yields CASSRDRDLNYGYTF.

The chain combines TRBV7-9 with TRBJ1-3, with D possibly being TRBD1 (5 bases). The CDR3 spans 14 residues. Germline CDR1 is SEHNR and CDR2 is FQNEAQ (reference sequence). V lost 4 bases and J 6 bases, leaving 13 bases between the germline ends. The CDR3 loop reads CASSSWGRINTIYF. The CDR3 nucleotides read TGTGCCAGCAGCTCGTGGGGCCGTATAAACACCATATATTTT.

The rearrangement joins TRBV28 to TRBJ2-7; 11 nucleotides agree with TRBD2. Germline V CDR1 and CDR2: MDHEN, SYDVKM. The CDR3 is 15 amino acids. J gave up 0 bases and V 6 bases, and 4 bases lay outside the gene matches. The CDR3: CASSVGTSGSYEQYF. In nucleotides, the CDR3 is TGTGCCAGCAGCGTTGGGACTAGCGGCTCCTACGAGCAGTACTTC.

The rearrangement joins TRBV5-1 to TRBJ2-1, with 11 bases aligning to TRBD2. Looked up from germline, CDR1 is SGHRS and CDR2 is YFSETQ. The V segment lost 0 bases and the J segment 8 bases; nucleotides outside the gene matches: 7. This CDR3 comprises 16 residues. In nucleotides, the CDR3 is TGCGCCAGCAGCTTGGCCGGACTAGCGGGTGTCGATGAGCAGTTCTTC. As protein: CASSLAGLAGVDEQFF.

The V call is TRBV7-8, the J call TRBJ1-1; 7 nucleotides match TRBD1. The CDR3 has 13 amino acids. The germline V gene encodes CDR1 SGHVS and CDR2 FQNEAQ. V was pared by 6 bases and J by 3 bases, with 4 bases of the junction left unmatched. As DNA, the CDR3 is TGTGCCAGCAGTCTGACAGGGTACACTGAAGCTTTCTTT. This codes for CASSLTGYTEAFF.

In its sample, this clone was seen a few times. The rearrangement links TRBV7-9 to TRBJ1-4, with D possibly TRBD1 on 5 matching bases. Germline CDR1 is SEHNR and CDR2 is FQNEAQ (reference sequence). Trimming cost V 1 base and J 8 bases, with 14 bases left between them. The CDR3 runs to 15 residues. The CDR3 region is CASSLGSLGDEKLFF. CDR3 sequence (DNA): TGTGCCAGCAGCTTAGGGAGCCTCGGGGACGAAAAACTGTTTTTT. Supplemented by reference TRBV7-9 and TRBJ1-4, the full variable domain reads DTGVSQNPRHKITKRGQNVTFRCDPISEHNRLYWYRQTLGQGPEFLTYFQNEAQLEKSRLLSDRFSAERPKGSFSTLEIQRTEQGDSAMYLCASSLGSLGDEKLFFGSGTQLSVL.

This rearrangement joins TRBV7-3 to TRBJ2-5, with 7 bases lining up with TRBD1. The J segment lost 2 bases and the V segment lost 6 bases, leaving 3 bases of the junction unmatched. This CDR3 region has 13 residues. Germline V gene lookup returns CDR1 SGHTA and CDR2 FQGTGA. In DNA form, the CDR3 reads TGTGCCAGCAGTCCGGGACAGCAAGAGACCCAGTACTTC. Its translation: CASSPGQQETQYF.

The gene calls are TRBV4-2 and TRBJ2-1, with D unresolved. CDR1 is LGHNA, CDR2 YNFKEQ, per germline. The V end was cut by 4 bases, the J end by 6 bases, with 10 bases between. The CDR3 loop spans 13 amino acids. CDR3 amino acids: CASSRFRVNEQFF. The CDR3, as DNA: TGTGCCAGCAGCCGGTTCCGTGTCAATGAGCAGTTCTTC.

J is TRBJ2-3 and V is TRBV5-5; D gene ambiguous. Trimming pared 0 bases from V and 2 bases from J, leaving 7 bases between. This CDR3 region has 14 residues. Germline V gene sequence: CDR1 SGHKS, CDR2 YYEKEE (reference sequence). CDR3 DNA: TGTGCCAGCAGCTTGGTTGGATCCACAGATACGCAGTATTTT. This sequence encodes CASSLVGSTDTQYF.

The rearrangement uses TRBV28 and TRBJ1-4; D remains ambiguous. V lost 8 bases to trimming and J lost 6 bases, with 16 bases between them. CDR3 length equals 14 residues. CDR1 and CDR2 from the germline V gene are MDHEN and SYDVKM. In DNA, the CDR3 is TGTGCCAGCGGAAGCGGCGGGGTCGATGAAAAACTGTTTTTT. Protein product: CASGSGGVDEKLFF.

This clone was counted between two and nine times. This chain joins TRBV6-1 and TRBJ1-5; D gene ambiguous. The germline V gene encodes CDR1 MNHNS and CDR2 SASEGT. This CDR3 is 11 amino acids long. V lost 7 bases and J 0 bases, leaving 1 base between the germline ends. The CDR3 DNA reads TGTGCCAGCACTAGCAATCAGCCCCAGCATTTT. Its protein is CASTSNQPQHF.

The chain carries TRBV5-1 and TRBJ2-5, with no clear D. Germline V gene data show CDR1 as SGHRS and CDR2 as YFSETQ. CDR3 length: 13 residues. Trimming shortened V by 1 base and J by 2 bases, and 6 bases separated the two germline ends. The CDR3 loop reads CASSLSGQETQYF. The DNA of the CDR3 is TGCGCCAGCAGCTTGTCTGGACAAGAGACCCAGTACTTC.

This chain joins TRBV5-6 and TRBJ1-2; D gene uncertain. The germline V and J ends were trimmed by 10 bases and 2 bases, with 21 bases remaining between them. The germline gives CDR1 SGHDT, CDR2 YYEEEE. The CDR3 extends over 15 amino acids. As DNA, the CDR3 is TGTGCCCGCGAACACCCAGGACGGCAGAACTATGGCTACACCTTC. Encoded protein: CAREHPGRQNYGYTF.

The chain links TRBV19 to TRBJ2-5; possible D gene TRBD2, 5 bases. The CDR3 is 15 amino acids. CDR1 is LNHDA, CDR2 SQIVND, per germline (reference sequence). The V end was cut by 4 bases, the J end by 1 base, with 13 bases between. CDR3 in amino acids: CASSTNYGIQETQYF. The CDR3 bases are TGTGCCAGTAGTACAAATTACGGGATCCAAGAGACCCAGTACTTC.

For the CDR3, the DNA is TGTGCCAGCAGCCTTGGGGCAGGGGGCGCGATTCCCTACAATGAGCAGTTCTTC. Encoded protein: CASSLGAGGAIPYNEQFF. This rearrangement joins TRBV5-6 to TRBJ2-1; TRBD1 agrees at 8 bases. V gave up 4 bases and J gave up 2 bases; unmatched junction bases: 14. The CDR3 length is 18 residues. In germline, CDR1 is SGHDT, CDR2 YYEEEE. Together with reference TRBV5-6 and TRBJ2-1, the CDR3 gives the full variable domain: DAGVTQSPTHLIKTRGQQVTLRCSPKSGHDTVSWYQQALGQGPQFIFQYYEEEERQRGNFPDRFSGHQFPNYSSELNVNALLLGDSALYLCASSLGAGGAIPYNEQFFGPGTRLTVL.